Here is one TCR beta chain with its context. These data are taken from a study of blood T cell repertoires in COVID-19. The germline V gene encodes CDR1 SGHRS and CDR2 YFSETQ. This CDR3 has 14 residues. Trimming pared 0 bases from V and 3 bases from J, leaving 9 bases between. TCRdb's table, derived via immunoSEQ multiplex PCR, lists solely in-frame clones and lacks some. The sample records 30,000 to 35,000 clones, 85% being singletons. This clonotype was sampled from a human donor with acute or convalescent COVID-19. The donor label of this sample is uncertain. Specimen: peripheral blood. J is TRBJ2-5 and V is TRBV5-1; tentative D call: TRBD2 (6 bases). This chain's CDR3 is CASSLGGTEETQYF. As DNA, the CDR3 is TGCGCCAGCAGCTTGGGAGGGACTGAAGAGACCCAGTACTTC. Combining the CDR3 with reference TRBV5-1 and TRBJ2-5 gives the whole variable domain KAGVTQTPRYLIKTRGQQVTLSCSPISGHRSVSWYQQTPGQGLQFLFEYFSETQRNKGNFPGRFSGRQFSNSRSEMNVSTLELGDSALYLCASSLGGTEETQYFGPGTRLLVL.